These T cell receptor beta chains were read from a single sample in a study of patients and donors after allogeneic stem cell transplantation. TCRdb processed the RT-PCR reads anew with MiXCR; each CDR3 protein has one entry. Found here are approximately 410,000 distinct CDR3 sequences, roughly 16% of them singletons; the top ten hold less than 8%. Sequencing was carried out using blood, either unsorted or a sorted T cell fraction (not recorded which). Every receptor here comes from a human donor who was either an allogeneic HSCT recipient or a stem cell or donor lymphocyte infusion donor (not recorded which). It is not recorded whose cells these are; they may come from a transplant donor. CDR3s include the opening cysteine and the closing phenylalanine or tryptophan. The D gene is left open where the match is weak. The size field is filled for only some rows; it gives once, few, many or a size class.

D,size,V,J,CDR3,DNA
.,few,TRBV20-1,TRBJ1-6,CSARSWYNSPLHF,TGCAGTGCTAGATCTTGGTATAATTCACCCCTCCACTTT
TRBD1,.,TRBV5-1,TRBJ1-2,CASSSGGRGYGYTF,TGCGCCAGCAGCTCAGGGGGCCGGGGCTATGGCTACACCTTC
.,few,TRBV7-2,TRBJ1-1,CASSLGTVAEAFF,TGTGCCAGCAGCTTAGGGACCGTAGCTGAAGCTTTCTTT
TRBD1,few,TRBV7-2,TRBJ2-1,CASRSRTGTLNEQFF,TGTGCCAGCAGAAGCCGGACAGGGACCCTCAATGAGCAGTTCTTC
.,.,TRBV25-1,TRBJ2-5,CASSEFKGPRETQYF,TGTGCCAGCAGTGAATTTAAGGGCCCGAGGGAGACCCAGTACTTC
TRBD1,few,TRBV2,TRBJ2-1,CASITQGDEQFF,TGTGCCAGCATTACACAGGGGGACGAGCAGTTCTTC
TRBD1,.,TRBV7-6,TRBJ2-5,CASSLGDSSETQYF,TGTGCCAGCAGCTTAGGGGACAGCTCAGAGACCCAGTACTTC
.,.,TRBV9,TRBJ2-1,CASSPSGKIGNEQFF,TGTGCCAGCAGCCCCTCAGGGAAAATAGGCAATGAGCAGTTCTTC
TRBD2,.,TRBV4-1,TRBJ2-7,CASSQDRTSGRFYEQYF,TGCGCCAGCAGCCAAGATAGGACTAGCGGGAGATTTTACGAGCAGTACTTC
.,.,TRBV2,TRBJ1-6,CASSDPPPNSPLHF,TGTGCCAGCAGTGATCCACCCCCAAATTCACCCCTCCACTTT
.,.,TRBV27,TRBJ2-3,CASSLRRGQGTDTQYF,TGTGCCAGCAGTTTGAGGAGGGGGCAGGGCACAGATACGCAGTATTTT
.,.,TRBV30,TRBJ2-7,CAWSPGPYEQYF,TGTGCCTGGAGTCCAGGGCCCTACGAGCAGTACTTC
TRBD2,few,TRBV7-3,TRBJ2-1,CASSLKGGAGGYNEQFF,TGTGCCAGCAGCTTAAAGGGCGGGGCGGGAGGATACAATGAGCAGTTCTTC
TRBD1,.,TRBV6-1,TRBJ1-2,CASARDREGINYGYTF,TGTGCCAGCGCCCGAGACAGGGAGGGTATTAACTATGGCTACACCTTC
.,many,TRBV20-1,TRBJ2-7,CSARGGYEQYF,TGCAGTGCTAGAGGGGGCTACGAGCAGTACTTC
.,many,TRBV12-3/TRBV12-4,TRBJ2-4,CASSLHRAGNIQYF,TGTGCCAGCAGTTTACACAGGGCGGGAAACATTCAGTACTTC
.,few,TRBV7-2,TRBJ2-3,CASSFRGGRTDTQYF,TGTGCCAGCAGCTTTCGTGGGGGCCGCACAGATACGCAGTATTTT
TRBD1,many,TRBV20-1,TRBJ1-5,CSVRGGGAGQPQHF,TGCAGTGTTAGGGGAGGGGGCGCAGGTCAGCCCCAGCATTTT
TRBD1,many,TRBV24-1,TRBJ2-3,CATSDFGQGSDTQYF,TGTGCCACCAGTGATTTTGGACAGGGATCCGATACGCAGTATTTT
.,many,TRBV4-3,TRBJ2-7,CASSQGLQMGTTDF,TGCGCCAGCAGCCAAGGGTTACAAATGGGGACCACCGACTTC
TRBD1,many,TRBV4-1,TRBJ1-1,CASSQEGTANTEAFF,TGCGCCAGCAGCCAAGAAGGGACAGCTAACACTGAAGCTTTCTTT
.,few,TRBV4-3,TRBJ2-2,CASSPGSGVRTGELFF,TGCGCCAGCAGCCCAGGCTCCGGGGTGAGAACCGGGGAGCTGTTTTTT